A single sample is the source of the 26 T cell receptor beta chains below, sequenced in a study of post-analysis software for immune sequencing data. Study-wide findings and caveats: Roughly 5 TRBV segments (TRBV5-6, TRBV5-1 and TRBV20-1 among them) occurred more frequently in patients than in controls.

No cognate antigen is known for these TCRs. cDNA libraries of TCR beta carried unique molecular identifiers. Each CDR3 protein is one row after TCRdb ran MiXCR on the PCR reads. The data hold hundreds of thousands of distinct CDR3 sequences, with roughly 45% observed a single time. What was sequenced was blood. Receptor source: a girl aged 5-17 years with multiple sclerosis.

The chain uses TRBV20-1 and TRBJ2-3, with 9 bases fitting TRBD2. The germline gives CDR1 DFQATT, CDR2 SNEGSKA (reference sequence). J lost 2 bases, V lost 6 bases, and 9 bases had no gene match. This CDR3 is built from 15 residues. CDR3 residues: CSARASGAATDTQYF. CDR3 DNA sequence: TGCAGTGCCAGGGCTAGCGGGGCCGCCACAGATACGCAGTATTTT.

The J gene is TRBJ1-2, the V gene TRBV7-9; a weak D match, TRBD1 (6 bases). Trimming left V 5 bases short and J 4 bases short, with 20 bases between. CDR3 length: 16 residues. Per germline, CDR1 SEHNR and CDR2 FQNEAQ (reference sequence). The CDR3 nucleotides read TGTGCCAGCAGCGAACTAACAGGGCTGAAGGCCTATGGCTACACCTTC. Encoded protein: CASSELTGLKAYGYTF.

The J gene is TRBJ2-7, the V gene TRBV5-5, with D perhaps matching TRBD1 (7 bases). The last part of the DNA fits TRBJ2-5 better; the J call may be wrong. Germline V CDR1 and CDR2: SGHKS, YYEKEE (reference sequence). This CDR3 spans 16 amino acids. The CDR3 reads CASSLMAGQGGETQYF. DNA for the CDR3: TGTGCCAGCAGCTTGATGGCCGGCCAGGGGGGAGAGACCCAGTACTTC.

V is TRBV7-9 and J is TRBJ2-1; 9 nucleotides align to TRBD2. Trimming at V came to 2 bases and at J to 8 bases, leaving 7 bases not matched to a gene. The CDR3 loop spans 15 amino acids. Germline lookup yields CDR1 SEHNR and CDR2 FQNEAQ (reference sequence). The CDR3 region is CASSLRGREGDEQFF. CDR3 nucleotides: TGTGCCAGCAGCTTAAGGGGGCGGGAGGGAGATGAGCAGTTCTTC.

This clonotype was counted only a few times. This chain uses TRBV5-1 with TRBJ2-1; D possibly matches TRBD1 or TRBD2 (5 bases each). Germline V lookup: CDR1 SGHRS, CDR2 YFSETQ. V was trimmed by 5 bases and J by 8 bases, leaving 17 bases between them. The CDR3 is 14 residues long. In DNA, the CDR3 is TGCGCCAGCAGACCCGGGACCCTGAGGGATGAGCAGTTCTTC. Amino acid sequence: CASRPGTLRDEQFF.

The genes are TRBV7-6 and TRBJ2-7; D is unclear. Looked up from germline, CDR1 is SGHVS and CDR2 is FNYEAQ. V lost 1 base, J lost 0 bases, and 13 bases lay in between. The CDR3 runs to 16 residues. CDR3 in DNA: TGTGCCAGCAGCTTAGACACAGATAAGAGCTCCTACGAGCAGTACTTC. Encoded protein: CASSLDTDKSSYEQYF.

The chain links TRBV27 to TRBJ1-5; TRBD1 matches at 7 bases. CDR1 and CDR2 (germline): MNHEY, SMNVEV (reference sequence). This CDR3 is 16 amino acids long. The V segment lost 5 bases and the J segment 5 bases; nucleotides outside the gene matches: 12. Here the CDR3 DNA reads TGTGCCAGCAGTGTCTACGGGACAGCCTGGGATCAGCCCCAGCATTTT. As protein: CASSVYGTAWDQPQHF.

The table lists this clonotype with a few counts. The rearrangement links TRBV5-1 to TRBJ2-1, with D hard to call. The CDR3 is made up of 15 amino acids. V was cut by 4 bases and J by 0 bases, with 11 bases left in between. Germline CDR1 is SGHRS and CDR2 is YFSETQ. Written as DNA, the CDR3 is TGCGCCAGCAGCCCCCTACCGAGCTCCTACAATGAGCAGTTCTTC. It specifies CASSPLPSSYNEQFF.

The V gene is TRBV11-2, the J gene TRBJ2-1; maybe TRBD2 (5 bases). V was cut by 6 bases and J by 12 bases, with 15 bases left in between. From germline, CDR1 is SGHAT and CDR2 FQNNGV. The CDR3 is 12 residues long. The CDR3 region is CASSILGSVQFF. Written as DNA, the CDR3 is TGTGCCAGCAGTATCCTAGGGAGTGTGCAGTTCTTC.

The chain combines TRBV2 with TRBJ2-5, with D perhaps TRBD2 (5 bases). CDR3 length: 14 amino acids. The germline CDR1 and CDR2 sequences are SNHLY and FYNNEI. Trimming stripped 8 bases from V and 2 bases from J, with 15 bases between. This CDR3 is CASSLGVLQETQYF. CDR3 nucleotides: TGTGCCAGCTCGCTCGGGGTTTTGCAAGAGACCCAGTACTTC.

This clonotype was seen more than once but under ten times. The genes are TRBV29-1 and TRBJ1-1; D call uncertain. CDR1 and CDR2 (germline): SQVTM, ANQGSEA. V was pared by 4 bases and J by 1 base, with 13 bases between. The CDR3 spans 14 residues. CDR3 coding DNA: TGCAGCGTTGTTGGCCACGTAAGGAACACTGAAGCTTTCTTT. It specifies CSVVGHVRNTEAFF.

This clonotype was seen a few times. J is TRBJ2-7 and V is TRBV4-1; D possibly corresponds to TRBD1 (6 bases). V lost 0 bases and J lost 3, with 18 bases in between. CDR3 length: 17 residues. Germline assignment: CDR1 MGHRA and CDR2 YSYEKL. This CDR3 is CASSQEDPDRGGYEQYF. The CDR3 DNA sequence: TGCGCCAGCAGCCAAGAAGACCCAGACCGAGGGGGCTACGAGCAGTACTTC.

This rearrangement joins TRBV5-5 to TRBJ2-1; perhaps TRBD1 as D (5 bases). V lost 4 bases to trimming and J lost 4 bases, with 15 bases between them. The length of the CDR3 is 15 residues. Germline V lookup: CDR1 SGHKS, CDR2 YYEKEE (reference sequence). The CDR3 loop is CASSQGDTTYNEQFF. The CDR3 coding sequence is TGTGCCAGCAGCCAAGGGGATACGACGTACAATGAGCAGTTCTTC.

As to this clonotype: It may be a read error: a sequence one base away is much more abundant. The chain recombines TRBV20-1 with TRBJ2-1; D not certain. Per germline, CDR1 DFQATT and CDR2 SNEGSKA (reference sequence). There are 11 residues in the CDR3. Trimming took off 3 bases at V and 13 bases at J, with 13 bases between the two ends. The CDR3 is CSASLVETQFF. The CDR3 nucleotides read TGCAGTGCTAGTTTGGTGGAGACCCAGTTCTTC.

This clonotype was detected many times. The rearrangement joins TRBV7-9 to TRBJ1-1; no clear D. In germline, CDR1 is SEHNR, CDR2 FQNEAQ (reference sequence). This CDR3 is 11 amino acids long. V gave up 3 bases and J gave up 7 bases, with 6 bases separating them. This CDR3 is CASSFTGEAFF. CDR3 bases: TGTGCCAGCAGCTTCACCGGTGAAGCTTTCTTT.

The chain couples TRBV7-9 to TRBJ2-3; D unclear. This CDR3 is 15 amino acids long. Germline V CDR1 and CDR2: SEHNR, FQNEAQ (reference sequence). V was pared by 1 base and J by 2 bases, with 10 bases between. This CDR3 reads CASSLELEHTDTQYF. CDR3 DNA: TGTGCCAGCAGCTTAGAATTGGAGCACACAGATACGCAGTATTTT.

J is TRBJ1-1 and V is TRBV6-5, with D perhaps matching TRBD1 (6 bases). The germline V gene has CDR1 MNHEY and CDR2 SVGAGI. V shed 6 bases and J shed 6 bases, with 20 bases lying between them. The CDR3 extends over 15 amino acids. This CDR3 is CASSPLGGQVSEAFF. DNA of the CDR3: TGTGCCAGCAGCCCGCTTGGGGGCCAGGTATCTGAAGCTTTCTTT.

This chain links TRBV6-5 with TRBJ2-5; 7 nucleotides align to TRBD2. The DNA matches TRBJ2-7 better at its end, which makes the J call doubtful. CDR3 length equals 14 residues. Germline lookup yields CDR1 MNHEY and CDR2 SVGAGI. The CDR3 nucleotides read TGTGCCATTAGAGCGGGGTCCTCTCCGAGCGAGCAGTACTTC. It codes for CAIRAGSSPSEQYF.

This clonotype was counted only a few times. The rearrangement uses TRBV27 and TRBJ2-7, with a weak D call TRBD1 (6 bases). The CDR3 is made up of 13 amino acids. The germline V and J ends were trimmed by 5 bases and 5 bases, with 13 bases remaining between them. Looked up from germline, CDR1 is MNHEY and CDR2 is SMNVEV (reference sequence). The CDR3 DNA is TGTGCCAGCAGTACCACCGGGACAAACGAGCAGTACTTC. Its translation: CASSTTGTNEQYF.

The rearrangement uses TRBV5-1 and TRBJ2-3; D is perhaps TRBD2 (6 bases). CDR1 is SGHRS and CDR2 is YFSETQ in the germline V gene. Trimming took off 5 bases at V and 0 bases at J, with 10 bases between the two ends. The CDR3 runs 14 residues. CDR3: CASRGGPSTDTQYF. The CDR3 DNA follows: TGCGCCAGCAGGGGAGGACCCAGCACAGATACGCAGTATTTT.

This clonotype showed up just a few times. The gene calls are TRBV29-1 and TRBJ2-5; 13 bases fit TRBD2. Germline V gene sequence: CDR1 SQVTM, CDR2 ANQGSEA. Germline trimming cut 6 bases from V and 3 bases from J; bases unmatched to any gene: 10. This CDR3 contains 16 residues. The CDR3 loop reads CSVEGLAGQEEETQYF. The CDR3 region has the DNA TGCAGCGTGGAGGGACTAGCGGGACAAGAGGAAGAGACCCAGTACTTC. The full variable domain, its missing parts supplied by reference TRBV29-1 and TRBJ2-5, is SAVISQKPSRDICQRGTSLTIQCQVDSQVTMMFWYRQQPGQSLTLIATANQGSEATYESGFVIDKFPISRPNLTFSTLTVSNMSPEDSSIYLCSVEGLAGQEEETQYFGPGTRLLVL.

This clonotype appeared a few times. The gene calls are TRBV20-1 and TRBJ2-7, with D possibly being TRBD1 or TRBD2 (7 bases each). The CDR3 extends over 14 amino acids. From germline, CDR1 is DFQATT and CDR2 SNEGSKA (reference sequence). Trimming stripped 6 bases from V and 2 bases from J, with 17 bases between. CDR3 region: CSAATQGGAYEQYF. The DNA for the CDR3 is TGCAGTGCCGCCACGCAGGGGGGGGCCTACGAGCAGTACTTC.

The CDR3 nucleotides read TGTGCCAGCAGACAGGGGCTTACCTCGGGCTATGGCTACACCTTC. Translating gives CASRQGLTSGYGYTF. The chain recombines TRBV6-1 with TRBJ1-2, with 7 bases lining up with TRBD1. Germline V lookup: CDR1 MNHNS, CDR2 SASEGT. V shed 6 bases, J shed 4 bases, and the junction held 11 bases outside the gene matches. This CDR3 has 15 residues.

This chain connects TRBV2 to TRBJ2-3; D possibly corresponds to TRBD1 (6 bases). Germline V gene data show CDR1 as SNHLY and CDR2 as FYNNEI. This CDR3 spans 11 amino acids. CDR3 protein: CAKGGTDTQYF. The DNA of the CDR3 is TGTGCAAAGGGGGGCACAGATACGCAGTATTTT.

This clonotype appeared a few times. J is TRBJ2-3 and V is TRBV9; D not resolved. CDR3 length: 14 residues. Trimming pared 4 bases from V and 4 bases from J, leaving 13 bases between. The germline V gene has CDR1 SGDLS and CDR2 YYNGEE. In nucleotides, the CDR3 is TGTGCCAGCAGCCCGTCCCCCACCCCAGATACGCAGTATTTT. Translation: CASSPSPTPDTQYF.

This clonotype appeared a few times. The gene calls are TRBV6-6 and TRBJ2-7; a possible D gene is TRBD1 (6 bases). The CDR3 runs to 13 residues. The germline V and J ends were trimmed by 7 bases and 0 bases, with 10 bases remaining between them. Germline-derived CDR1 and CDR2 are MNHNY and SVGAGI (reference sequence). CDR3 region: CASTRGISYEQYF. The CDR3 region has the DNA TGTGCCAGCACAAGGGGGATCTCCTACGAGCAGTACTTC.